Listed below are T cell receptor beta chains from one sample, sequenced in a study of blood T cell repertoires in COVID-19. Measured with immunoSEQ multiplex PCR; TCRdb has only the in-frame clones, and not every one. Here the sample spans about 420,000 clones, 70% to 90% being singletons. The source material was peripheral blood. These receptors were obtained from a young man with COVID-19, enrolled during active disease. CDR3s include the opening cysteine and the closing phenylalanine or tryptophan. The D gene is left open where the match is weak. Only some rows state a clone size, as once, few, many or a class for expanded clones.

length	D	V	J	size	DNA	CDR3
17	TRBD1	TRBV30	TRBJ1-4	.	TGTGCCTGGACTCCCTGGGGAGTGACAGGGGTCAGGGAAAAACTGTTTTTT	CAWTPWGVTGVREKLFF
15	TRBD2	TRBV27	TRBJ2-7	once	TGTGCCAGCAGGAGACTAGCGGACCCCGTCTACGAGCAGTACTTC	CASRRLADPVYEQYF
14	TRBD1	TRBV12-5	TRBJ1-2	.	TGTGCTAGTGGCAGGGACAGGGGGCCCTATGGCTACACCTTC	CASGRDRGPYGYTF
16	TRBD2	TRBV7-8	TRBJ2-1	.	TGTGCCAGCAAAACGACTAGCGGTAGCTCCTACAATGAGCAGTTCTTC	CASKTTSGSSYNEQFF
15	.	TRBV5-8	TRBJ1-1	.	TGTGCCAGCAGCTTGGTTGTACGAGAGAACACTGAAGCTTTCTTT	CASSLVVRENTEAFF
16	.	TRBV27	TRBJ2-4	.	TGTGCCAGCAGTTTCGCAGGGGGAGGCGCCAAAAACATTCAGTACTTC	CASSFAGGGAKNIQYF
12	.	TRBV3-1/TRBV3-2	TRBJ1-1	.	TGTGCCAGCAGCCAAGACAGGGGAGTGGCTTTCTTT	CASSQDRGVAFF
16	.	TRBV4-1	TRBJ1-3	.	TGCGCCAGCAGCCGGATGGGTCAGGCCTCTGGAAACACCATATATTTT	CASSRMGQASGNTIYF
15	TRBD2	TRBV6-5	TRBJ2-3	.	TGTGCCAGCAGTCCCTCGGGAGGGATCGGGGGTACGCAGTATTTT	CASSPSGGIGGTQYF
15	TRBD1	TRBV5-1	TRBJ2-7	.	TGCGCCAGCAGCTTGGTGTGGACAGGGGCCTACGAGCAGTACTTC	CASSLVWTGAYEQYF
12	TRBD1	TRBV2	TRBJ1-3	.	TGTGCCAGCAGGGACAGGGGAGACACCATATATTTT	CASRDRGDTIYF
15	.	TRBV7-9	TRBJ2-3	.	TGTGCCAGCAGCCGACCAGGGATATCCACAGATACGCAGTATTTT	CASSRPGISTDTQYF
17	.	TRBV11-3	TRBJ1-4	.	TGTGCCAGCAGCTTAGAGGCAGGTGCCCGGACTAATGAAAAACTGTTTTTT	CASSLEAGARTNEKLFF
15	.	TRBV7-8	TRBJ2-1	once	TGTGCCAGCAGCTTAGGGTTGGTGGACAACGGTGAGCAGTTCTTC	CASSLGLVDNGEQFF
16	TRBD2	TRBV23-1	TRBJ2-2	.	TGCGCCAGCAGTCCAGGGAACACGGGGGGCACCGGGGAGCTGTTTTTT	CASSPGNTGGTGELFF
13	TRBD1	TRBV7-9	TRBJ1-2	.	TGTGCCAGCAGCATGGACAGGGACTATGGCTACACCTTC	CASSMDRDYGYTF